This T cell receptor beta chain derives from a study of tumor and adjacent non-tumor tissue in lung cancer. Looking at the study overall: Aged 31 to 76 years, patients included 9 to 11 men and 5 women with stage I to III disease. On average, productive TCRbeta reads reached a few million per sample.

The CDR3 totals 15 residues. Looked up from germline, CDR1 is MNHEY and CDR2 is SVGEGT. Study-wide findings and caveats: Top 100 clones took a larger repertoire share in normal lung. Tumor tissue had significantly higher TCR diversity than normal lung.

Concerning this clonotype: Its antigen remains unknown. The junction and the germline gene differ at one end; a read error may be behind it.

RNA was extracted from bulk tissue without any cell sorting. More than 3 cm separated this lung sample from the edge of the tumor. Three rounds of nested PCR, following a modified ARM-PCR protocol, produced the TCRbeta library. A single record per CDR3 protein comes from TCRdb applying MiXCR to the multiplex PCR reads. The table lists tens of thousands of distinct CDR3 sequences, just over 75% of them singletons. This chain joins TRBV6-2 or TRBV6-3 and TRBJ2-7, with 8 bases that match TRBD2. The sample taken for sequencing was distant non-tumor lung tissue. The source is a man between 65 and 85 years old with non-small cell lung cancer. The chain's CDR3 is CASNREGLNSYEQYF. CDR3 DNA: TGTGCCAGCAACCGGGAGGGACTAAACTCCTACGAGCAATATTTC.